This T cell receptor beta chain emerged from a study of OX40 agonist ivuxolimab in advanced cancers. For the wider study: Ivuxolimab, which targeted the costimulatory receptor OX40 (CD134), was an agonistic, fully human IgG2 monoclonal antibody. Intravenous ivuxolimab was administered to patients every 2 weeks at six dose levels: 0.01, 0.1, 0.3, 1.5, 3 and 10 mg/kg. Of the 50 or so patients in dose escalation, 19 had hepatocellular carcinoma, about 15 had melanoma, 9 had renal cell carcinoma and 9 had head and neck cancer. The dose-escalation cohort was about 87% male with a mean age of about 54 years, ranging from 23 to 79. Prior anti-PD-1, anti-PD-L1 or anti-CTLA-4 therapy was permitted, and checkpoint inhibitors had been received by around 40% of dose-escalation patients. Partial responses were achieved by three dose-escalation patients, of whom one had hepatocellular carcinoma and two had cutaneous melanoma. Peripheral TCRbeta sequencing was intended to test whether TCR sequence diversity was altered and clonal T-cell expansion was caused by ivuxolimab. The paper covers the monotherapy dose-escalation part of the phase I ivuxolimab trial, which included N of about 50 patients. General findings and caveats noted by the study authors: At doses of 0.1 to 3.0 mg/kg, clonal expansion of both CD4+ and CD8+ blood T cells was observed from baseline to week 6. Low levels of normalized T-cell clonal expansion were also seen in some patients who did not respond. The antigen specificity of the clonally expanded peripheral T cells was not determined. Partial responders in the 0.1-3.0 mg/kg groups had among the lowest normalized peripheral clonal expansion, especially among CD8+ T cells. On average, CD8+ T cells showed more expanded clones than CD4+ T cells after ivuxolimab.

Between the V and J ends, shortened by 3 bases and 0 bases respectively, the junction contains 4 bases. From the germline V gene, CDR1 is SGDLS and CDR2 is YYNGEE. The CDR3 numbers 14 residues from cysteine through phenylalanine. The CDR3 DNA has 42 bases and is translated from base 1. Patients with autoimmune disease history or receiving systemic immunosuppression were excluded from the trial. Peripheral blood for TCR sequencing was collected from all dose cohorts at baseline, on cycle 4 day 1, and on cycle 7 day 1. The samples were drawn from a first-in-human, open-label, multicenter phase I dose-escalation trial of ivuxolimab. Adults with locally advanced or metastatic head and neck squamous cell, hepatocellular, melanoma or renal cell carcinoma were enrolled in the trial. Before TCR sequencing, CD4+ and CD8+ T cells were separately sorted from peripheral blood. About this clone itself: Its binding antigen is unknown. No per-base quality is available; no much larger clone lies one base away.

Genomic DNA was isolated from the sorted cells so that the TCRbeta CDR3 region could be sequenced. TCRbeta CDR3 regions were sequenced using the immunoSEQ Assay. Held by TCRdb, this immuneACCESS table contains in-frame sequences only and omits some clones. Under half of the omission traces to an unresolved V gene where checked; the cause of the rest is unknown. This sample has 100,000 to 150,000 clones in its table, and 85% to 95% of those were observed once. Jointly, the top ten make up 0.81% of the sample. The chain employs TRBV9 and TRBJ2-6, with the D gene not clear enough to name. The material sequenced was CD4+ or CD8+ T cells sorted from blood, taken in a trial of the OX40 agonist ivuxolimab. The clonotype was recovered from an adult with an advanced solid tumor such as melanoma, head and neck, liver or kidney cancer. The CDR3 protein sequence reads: CASSAVSGANVLTF. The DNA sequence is TGTGCCAGCAGCGCGGTCTCTGGGGCCAACGTCCTGACTTTC.